The 27 T cell receptor beta chains below all came from one sample that was sequenced in a study of PD-L1 blockade in urothelial cancer. Method: immunoSEQ multiplex PCR; TCRdb's copy keeps in-frame clones and lacks some. The table has 45,000 to 60,000 clones, nearly 85% seen once; the top ten hold 5% to 6%. The material was PBMCs, obtained around atezolizumab (anti-PD-L1) treatment. The source of these receptors is a man aged 35-49 years with urothelial cancer.

The V gene is TRBV19, the J gene TRBJ2-1, with 10 bases aligning to TRBD2. Germline-derived CDR1 and CDR2 are LNHDA and SQIVND (reference sequence). The J segment lost 6 bases and the V segment lost 4 bases, leaving 12 bases of the junction unmatched. The CDR3 contains 17 residues. The CDR3 here is CASSTRASGRVFNEQFF. Here the CDR3 DNA reads TGTGCCAGTAGTACCCGGGCAAGCGGGAGGGTTTTCAATGAGCAGTTCTTC.

In DNA form, the CDR3 reads TGCAGCGTTCAAACCACCCGAGATAGCAATCAGCCCCAGCATTTT. Its translation: CSVQTTRDSNQPQHF. The chain combines TRBV29-1 with TRBJ1-5; D gene uncertain. This CDR3 is 15 amino acids long. The germline V gene encodes CDR1 SQVTM and CDR2 ANQGSEA. Trimming removed 5 bases from V and 0 bases from J, with 14 bases in between. The full variable domain, in which reference TRBV29-1 and TRBJ1-5 provide the parts outside the CDR3, is SAVISQKPSRDICQRGTSLTIQCQVDSQVTMMFWYRQQPGQSLTLIATANQGSEATYESGFVIDKFPISRPNLTFSTLTVSNMSPEDSSIYLCSVQTTRDSNQPQHFGDGTRLSIL.

The chain links TRBV30 to TRBJ2-5; D is perhaps TRBD1 (6 bases). The CDR3 runs 13 residues. V lost 1 base and J 5 bases, leaving 11 bases between the germline ends. From germline, CDR1 is GTSNPN and CDR2 SVGIG (reference sequence). The CDR3 reads CAWSATGIETQYF. The CDR3, as DNA: TGTGCCTGGAGTGCCACAGGGATCGAGACCCAGTACTTC. Full variable domain (missing parts from reference TRBV30 and TRBJ2-5): SQTIHQWPATLVQPVGSPLSLECTVEGTSNPNLYWYRQAAGRGLQLLFYSVGIGQISSEVPQNLSASRPQDRQFILSSKKLLLSDSGFYLCAWSATGIETQYFGPGTRLLVL.

J is TRBJ2-5 and V is TRBV5-5; 11 nucleotides align to TRBD1. V lost 7 bases to trimming and J lost 1 base; unmatched junction nucleotides: 6. The CDR3 has 15 amino acids. Germline CDR1 SGHKS, CDR2 YYEKEE (reference sequence). CDR3 amino acids: CASLRGTGGQETQYF. The CDR3 DNA reads as TGTGCCAGCCTCAGGGGGACAGGGGGCCAAGAGACCCAGTACTTC. The whole variable domain, filled in from reference TRBV5-5 and TRBJ2-5, reads DAGVTQSPTHLIKTRGQQVTLRCSPISGHKSVSWYQQVLGQGPQFIFQYYEKEERGRGNFPDRFSARQFPNYSSELNVNALLLGDSALYLCASLRGTGGQETQYFGPGTRLLVL.

The V gene is TRBV7-9, the J gene TRBJ1-5, with 9 nucleotides matching TRBD1. The V gene end was trimmed by 3 bases and the J gene end by 7 bases; junction bases not matched to a gene: 4. Germline lookup yields CDR1 SEHNR and CDR2 FQNEAQ (reference sequence). This CDR3 has 14 residues. CDR3 sequence (DNA): TGTGCCAGCAGCTTTGGGACAGGGCCGCAGCCCCAGCATTTT. Amino acid sequence: CASSFGTGPQPQHF.

A single count supports this clone. This chain uses TRBV27 with TRBJ2-5; 7 nucleotides match TRBD2. CDR1 and CDR2 from the germline V gene are MNHEY and SMNVEV (reference sequence). The CDR3 contains 17 residues. V lost 5 bases to trimming and J lost 1 base; unmatched junction nucleotides: 13. CDR3 nucleotides: TGTGCCAGCAGTAGCTCGATGCTAGCGGCTATCCAAGAGACCCAGTACTTC. Its protein is CASSSSMLAAIQETQYF.

CDR3 DNA: TGTGCCAGCAGCGGGACAGACCTAGGCAATCAGCCCCAGCATTTT. This codes for CASSGTDLGNQPQHF. The chain joins TRBV2 to TRBJ1-5; 7 positions match TRBD1. V lost 6 bases and J lost 2; bases outside the gene matches: 7. Germline CDR1 reads SNHLY; CDR2 reads FYNNEI. The CDR3 is made up of 15 amino acids.

The chain links TRBV28 to TRBJ2-1; 8 bases are a match to TRBD2. The V and J ends lost 8 bases and 5 bases, in that order; junction bases with no gene match: 5. Per germline, CDR1 MDHEN and CDR2 SYDVKM. The CDR3 is 13 residues long. The CDR3 sequence: CASGTRYHNEQFF. The CDR3 DNA reads TGTGCCAGCGGGACTAGATATCACAATGAGCAGTTCTTC.

This rearrangement joins TRBV2 to TRBJ2-7, with a possible D match to TRBD2 (6 bases). CDR1 is SNHLY and CDR2 is FYNNEI in the germline V gene. V was pared by 4 bases and J by 5 bases, with 12 bases between. The CDR3 covers 13 residues. CDR3 in DNA: TGTGCCAGCAGTGGGGGGGTGGGCGACGAGCAGTACTTC. Translation gives CASSGGVGDEQYF.

This clone appeared a few times. This chain links TRBV7-9 with TRBJ2-7, with D uncertain. The CDR3 has 15 amino acids. Germline loops: CDR1 SEHNR, CDR2 FQNEAQ (reference sequence). V lost 1 base and J 3 bases, leaving 13 bases between the germline ends. The CDR3 reads CASSLGLGSGYEQYF. As DNA, the CDR3 is TGTGCCAGCAGCTTAGGGTTAGGATCGGGCTACGAGCAGTACTTC.

The V call is TRBV28, the J call TRBJ2-5, with 9 bases fitting TRBD2. Germline lookup yields CDR1 MDHEN and CDR2 SYDVKM. The trim removed 6 bases at V and 5 bases at J, leaving 7 bases unmatched. The CDR3 sequence is 14 residues long. The chain's CDR3 is CASRLAGARETQYF. Written as DNA, the CDR3 is TGTGCCAGCAGGTTAGCGGGAGCACGGGAGACCCAGTACTTC.

The V and J genes are TRBV14 and TRBJ2-2; maybe TRBD2 (7 bases). Germline values: CDR1 SGHDN, CDR2 FVKESK. The CDR3 length is 17 residues. V lost 3 bases and J lost 2, with 16 bases in between. CDR3: CASSQWTAGPNTGELFF. For the CDR3, the DNA is TGTGCCAGCAGCCAGTGGACAGCGGGGCCTAACACCGGGGAGCTGTTTTTT. The full variable domain, rest sourced from reference TRBV14 and TRBJ2-2, is EAGVTQFPSHSVIEKGQTVTLRCDPISGHDNLYWYRRVMGKEIKFLLHFVKESKQDESGMPNNRFLAERTGGTYSTLKVQPAELEDSGVYFCASSQWTAGPNTGELFFGEGSRLTVL.

V usage is TRBV5-1 and J usage is TRBJ2-3, with D tentatively TRBD2 (5 bases). Per germline, CDR1 SGHRS and CDR2 YFSETQ. The CDR3 contains 13 residues. V shed 4 bases and J shed 11 bases, with 17 bases lying between them. CDR3 amino acids: CASSLGTGREQYF. The CDR3 DNA reads TGCGCCAGCAGCCTGGGAACCGGCCGGGAGCAGTATTTT.

The chain combines TRBV5-1 with TRBJ2-5, with 11 bases that match TRBD2. After removal of 2 bases from V and 7 bases from J, the junction contained 7 bases not matched to a gene. The CDR3 runs 15 residues. In germline, CDR1 is SGHRS, CDR2 YFSETQ. The CDR3 DNA is TGCGCCAGCAGCTTCTCTAGCGGGAGGAGGACGACCCAGTACTTC. Translation: CASSFSSGRRTTQYF.

This chain links TRBV4-1 with TRBJ2-3; the match to TRBD2 covers 9 bases. This CDR3 is 20 amino acids long. The germline gives CDR1 MGHRA, CDR2 YSYEKL. V lost 0 bases, J lost 3 bases, and 16 bases stayed unmatched. CDR3 in DNA: TGCGCCAGCAGCCAAGATGGGCGGGAGGAAAGCGGGAGGTTTACAGATACGCAGTATTTT. Translating it yields CASSQDGREESGRFTDTQYF.

The chain carries TRBV7-2 and TRBJ2-5; 8 nucleotides align to TRBD2. The germline V gene has CDR1 SGHTA and CDR2 FQGNSA. There are 14 residues in the CDR3. Trimming took 4 bases from V and 5 from J; bases not matched to a gene: 6. The CDR3 DNA reads as TGTGCCAGCAGCTCCGGGACTAGTCGCGAGACCCAGTACTTC. This gives the protein CASSSGTSRETQYF.

The chain has TRBV28 and TRBJ2-1; no clear D. V lost 10 bases and J 0 bases, leaving 16 bases between the germline ends. This CDR3 has 15 amino acids. The germline V gene encodes CDR1 MDHEN and CDR2 SYDVKM. CDR3 DNA: TGTGCCATCTTTTCGGGTCTAAACTCCTACAATGAGCAGTTCTTC. Residues: CAIFSGLNSYNEQFF.

The CDR3 DNA is TGTGCCAGCAGCCCGCCCCCGAGGAAGTATGGCTACACCTTC. Translation: CASSPPPRKYGYTF. The V and J genes are TRBV7-2 and TRBJ1-2; no reliable D call. Germline CDR1 SGHTA, CDR2 FQGNSA. The CDR3 loop spans 14 amino acids. V was cut by 5 bases and J by 5 bases, with 15 bases left in between.

This clone was seen once. The gene calls are TRBV9 and TRBJ2-7; TRBD1 agrees at 7 bases. Germline trimming cut 4 bases from V and 2 bases from J; bases unmatched to any gene: 6. CDR3 length: 14 amino acids. Germline V lookup: CDR1 SGDLS, CDR2 YYNGEE. CDR3 sequence: CASSPPGQPYEQYF. In DNA, the CDR3 is TGTGCCAGCAGCCCCCCGGGACAGCCCTACGAGCAGTACTTC.

The chain recombines TRBV19 with TRBJ2-7, with 8 bases fitting TRBD2. The CDR3 covers 15 residues. Trimming removed 3 bases from V and 4 bases from J; junction bases left unmatched: 8. Germline V lookup: CDR1 LNHDA, CDR2 SQIVND (reference sequence). The CDR3 sequence is CASSISLAGTYEQYF. DNA for the CDR3: TGTGCCAGTAGTATTTCTCTAGCGGGCACTTACGAGCAGTACTTC.

Comment on this clone: The same CDR3 arises from other DNA sequences in this sample as well. The gene calls are TRBV19 and TRBJ2-1; TRBD2 aligns across 13 bases. From germline, CDR1 is LNHDA and CDR2 SQIVND (reference sequence). This CDR3 contains 15 residues. V shed 5 bases and J 6 bases; nucleotides not matched to a gene: 4. CDR3 sequence reads: CASSPGLAGVNEQFF. CDR3 DNA sequence: TGTGCCAGTAGTCCAGGACTAGCGGGAGTCAATGAGCAGTTCTTC.

This clone was seen a single time. The chain links TRBV19 to TRBJ1-4; TRBD1 aligns across 7 bases. V lost 6 bases, J lost 3 bases, and 4 bases stayed unmatched. CDR1 is LNHDA and CDR2 is SQIVND in the germline V gene (reference sequence). The CDR3 has 14 amino acids. The CDR3, as DNA: TGTGCCAGTAGCAAGGGGGCAGCTAATGAAAAACTGTTTTTT. Translating gives CASSKGAANEKLFF.

J is TRBJ1-5 and V is TRBV30; no reliable D call. Germline CDR1 reads GTSNPN; CDR2 reads SVGIG (reference sequence). V was trimmed by 0 bases and J by 0 bases, leaving 6 bases between them. This CDR3 is built from 14 residues. CDR3 nucleotide sequence: TGTGCCTGGAGTGTACGGGTTAGCAATCAGCCCCAGCATTTT. This encodes CAWSVRVSNQPQHF.

V is TRBV4-2 and J is TRBJ2-3; 9 bases match TRBD2. Per the germline V gene, CDR1 is LGHNA and CDR2 is YNFKEQ. This CDR3 has 17 amino acids. The J segment lost 5 bases and the V segment lost 1 base, leaving 10 bases of the junction unmatched. The CDR3 sequence is CASSQVIGGRDGDTQYF. CDR3 nucleotide sequence: TGTGCCAGCAGCCAAGTCATTGGCGGGAGGGACGGAGATACGCAGTATTTT.

There are a few counts of this clone. The V call is TRBV25-1, the J call TRBJ2-3; 7 positions agree with TRBD2. The CDR3 totals 16 residues. With V trimmed by 8 bases and J by 2 bases, 13 bases remained unmatched. The germline V gene has CDR1 MGHDK and CDR2 SYGVNS. The CDR3 sequence is CASSKPGGETTDTQYF. DNA for the CDR3: TGTGCCAGCTCAAAACCGGGGGGAGAGACCACAGATACGCAGTATTTT.

This chain uses TRBV25-1 with TRBJ2-2; unclear D gene. Trimming left V 8 bases short and J 5 bases short, with 18 bases between. The germline gives CDR1 MGHDK, CDR2 SYGVNS. The CDR3 totals 15 residues. The CDR3 protein is CASSTPGRQTGELFF. The CDR3 bases are TGTGCCAGCTCGACCCCCGGCAGGCAGACCGGGGAGCTGTTTTTT.

The CDR3 region has the DNA TGCGCCAGCAGCTTTTCGTACGGCCGGTTGACTACTCAAGAGACCCAGTACTTC. It translates to CASSFSYGRLTTQETQYF. The chain combines TRBV5-1 with TRBJ2-5; possibly TRBD2 for D (5 bases). The V and J ends lost 2 bases and 2 bases respectively, with 22 bases between them. The CDR3 loop spans 18 amino acids. CDR1 SGHRS and CDR2 YFSETQ come from the germline V gene.